This T cell receptor beta chain stems from a study of shared clonotypes between healthy human individuals. For the study at large: Per donor, three plates held CD4 naive cells, three held CD4 memory, two held CD8 naive and one held CD8 memory.

How the authors handled the data: Junction-only immunoSEQ data arrived without quality scores, meaning filtering differed. TCRdb keeps only in-frame clones here, not all; method: immunoSEQ multiplex PCR. The D gene and trimming were derived from the DNA, and the V and J assignments and clone size from that table. The data hold over a million clones, with 78% observed a single time. Every donor, a Caucasian adult, lived in Nashville, Tennessee. Subsets obtained from CD4+ cells comprised CD45RA+ naive and CD45RA-negative memory cells. CDR1 is SQVTM, CDR2 ANQGSEA, per germline. V dropped 0 bases and J dropped 8 bases, with 14 bases sitting between them. The CDR3 runs to 14 residues.

What was sequenced was memory CD4+ T cells from PBMCs. Subset here: CD45RA-negative fraction. This chain links TRBV29-1 with TRBJ2-1; no clear D. This receptor was taken from a man aged 18 to 30 in good health. Some clones in this sample may be carry-over from other donors' samples. The CDR3 region has the DNA TGCAGCGTTGAAGATGGAATAGTTAGAGATGAGCAGTTCTTC. Amino acids: CSVEDGIVRDEQFF.